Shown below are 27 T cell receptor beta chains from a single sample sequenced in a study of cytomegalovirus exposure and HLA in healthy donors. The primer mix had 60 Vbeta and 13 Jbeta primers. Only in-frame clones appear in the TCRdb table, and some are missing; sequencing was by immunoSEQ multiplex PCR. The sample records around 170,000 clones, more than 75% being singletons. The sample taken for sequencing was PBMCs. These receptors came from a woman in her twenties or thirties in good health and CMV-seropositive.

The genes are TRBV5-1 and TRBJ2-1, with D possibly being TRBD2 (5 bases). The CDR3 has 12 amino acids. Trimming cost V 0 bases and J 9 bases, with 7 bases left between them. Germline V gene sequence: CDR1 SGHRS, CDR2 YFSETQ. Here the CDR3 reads CASSLGAGEQFF. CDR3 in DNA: TGCGCCAGCAGCTTGGGGGCGGGTGAGCAGTTCTTC.

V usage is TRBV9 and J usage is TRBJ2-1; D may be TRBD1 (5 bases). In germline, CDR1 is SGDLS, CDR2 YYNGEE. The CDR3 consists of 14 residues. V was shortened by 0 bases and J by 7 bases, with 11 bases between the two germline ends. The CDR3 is CASSVDQGGNEQFF. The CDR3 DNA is TGTGCCAGCAGCGTAGACCAGGGTGGGAATGAGCAGTTCTTC. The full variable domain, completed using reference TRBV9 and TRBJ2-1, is DSGVTQTPKHLITATGQRVTLRCSPRSGDLSVYWYQQSLDQGLQFLIQYYNGEERAKGNILERFSAQQFPDLHSELNLSSLELGDSALYFCASSVDQGGNEQFFGPGTRLTVL.

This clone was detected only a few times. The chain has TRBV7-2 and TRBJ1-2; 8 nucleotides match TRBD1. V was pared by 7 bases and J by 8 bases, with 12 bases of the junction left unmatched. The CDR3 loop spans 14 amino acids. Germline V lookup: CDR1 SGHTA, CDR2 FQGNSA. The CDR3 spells CASTLGQGAEGYTF. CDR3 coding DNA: TGTGCCAGCACCCTGGGGCAGGGGGCTGAGGGCTACACCTTC.

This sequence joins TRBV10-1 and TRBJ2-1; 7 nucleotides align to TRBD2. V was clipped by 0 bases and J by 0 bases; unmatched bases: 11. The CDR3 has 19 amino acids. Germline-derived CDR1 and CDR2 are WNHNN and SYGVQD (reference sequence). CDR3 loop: CASSESVLGLADSYNEQFF. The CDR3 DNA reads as TGCGCCAGCAGTGAGTCGGTGTTGGGTCTAGCGGACTCCTACAATGAGCAGTTCTTC.

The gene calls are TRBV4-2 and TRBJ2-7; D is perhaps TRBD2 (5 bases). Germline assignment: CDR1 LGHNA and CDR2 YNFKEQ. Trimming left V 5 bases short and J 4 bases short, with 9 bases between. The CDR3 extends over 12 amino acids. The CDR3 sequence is CASSDGRYEQYF. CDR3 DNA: TGTGCCAGCAGCGATGGGAGATACGAGCAGTACTTC.

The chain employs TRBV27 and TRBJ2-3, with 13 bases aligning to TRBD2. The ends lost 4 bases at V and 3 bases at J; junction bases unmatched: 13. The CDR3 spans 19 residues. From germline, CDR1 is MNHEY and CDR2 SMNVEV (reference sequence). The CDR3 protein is CASSSLRLAGGRLTDTQYF. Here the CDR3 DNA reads TGTGCCAGCAGTTCCCTCCGACTAGCGGGGGGCCGATTGACAGATACGCAGTATTTT.

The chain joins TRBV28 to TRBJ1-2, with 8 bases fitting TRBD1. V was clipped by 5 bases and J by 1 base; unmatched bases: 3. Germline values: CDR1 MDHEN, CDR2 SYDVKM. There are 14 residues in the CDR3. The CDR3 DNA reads TGTGCCAGCAGTGTTACAGGGGGTAACTATGGCTACACCTTC. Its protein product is CASSVTGGNYGYTF.

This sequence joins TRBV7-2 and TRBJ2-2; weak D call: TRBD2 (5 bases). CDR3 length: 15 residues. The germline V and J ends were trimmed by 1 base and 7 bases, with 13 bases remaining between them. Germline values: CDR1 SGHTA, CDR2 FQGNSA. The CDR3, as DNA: TGTGCCAGCAGCTTAGATTCTAGCAGGAACGGGGAGCTGTTTTTT. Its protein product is CASSLDSSRNGELFF.

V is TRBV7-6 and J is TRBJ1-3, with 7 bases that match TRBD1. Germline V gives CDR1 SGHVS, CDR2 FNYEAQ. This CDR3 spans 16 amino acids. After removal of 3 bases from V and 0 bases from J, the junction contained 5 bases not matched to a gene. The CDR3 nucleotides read TGTGCCAGCAGCTTCCGGGACAGATTCTCTGGAAACACCATATATTTT. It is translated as CASSFRDRFSGNTIYF.

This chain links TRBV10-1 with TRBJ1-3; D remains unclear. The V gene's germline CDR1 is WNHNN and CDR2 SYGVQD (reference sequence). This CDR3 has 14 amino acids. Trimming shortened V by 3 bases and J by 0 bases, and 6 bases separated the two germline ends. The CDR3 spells CASSDGNSGNTIYF. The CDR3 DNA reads TGCGCCAGCAGTGACGGGAACTCTGGAAACACCATATATTTT.

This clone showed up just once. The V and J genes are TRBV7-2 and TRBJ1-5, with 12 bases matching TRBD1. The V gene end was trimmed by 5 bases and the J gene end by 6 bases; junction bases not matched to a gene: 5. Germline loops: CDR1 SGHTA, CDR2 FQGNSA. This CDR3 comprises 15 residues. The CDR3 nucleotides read TGTGCCAGCAGCCGAGGGACAGGGGGCCGTCAGCCCCAGCATTTT. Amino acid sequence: CASSRGTGGRQPQHF.

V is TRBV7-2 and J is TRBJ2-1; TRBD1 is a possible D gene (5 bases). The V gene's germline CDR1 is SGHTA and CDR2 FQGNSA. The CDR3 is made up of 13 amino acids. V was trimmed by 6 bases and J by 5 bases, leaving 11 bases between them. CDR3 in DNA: TGTGCCAGCAGTTTCGACAGACACAATGAGCAGTTCTTC. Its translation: CASSFDRHNEQFF.

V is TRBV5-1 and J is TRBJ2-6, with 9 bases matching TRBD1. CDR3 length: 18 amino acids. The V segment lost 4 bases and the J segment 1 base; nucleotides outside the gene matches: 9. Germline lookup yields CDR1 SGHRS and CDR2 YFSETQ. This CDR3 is CASSTNTGGASGANVLTF. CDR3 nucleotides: TGCGCCAGCAGCACAAATACAGGGGGCGCATCTGGGGCCAACGTCCTGACTTTC.

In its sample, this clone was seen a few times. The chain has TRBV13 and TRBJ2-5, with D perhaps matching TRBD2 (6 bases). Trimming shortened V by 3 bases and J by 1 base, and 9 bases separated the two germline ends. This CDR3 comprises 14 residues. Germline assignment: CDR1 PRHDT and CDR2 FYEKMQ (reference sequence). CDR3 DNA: TGTGCCAGCAGCTTCCGGGGGACCCAAGAGACCCAGTACTTC. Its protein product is CASSFRGTQETQYF.

The CDR3 sequence: CASSEGAGWSSYEQYF. The CDR3, as DNA: TGTGCCAGCAGTGAAGGGGCAGGGTGGAGTAGCTACGAGCAGTACTTC. The V and J genes are TRBV2 and TRBJ2-7; tentatively, D is TRBD1 (5 bases). This CDR3 has 16 amino acids. V lost 1 base and J 3 bases, leaving 16 bases between the germline ends. CDR1 SNHLY and CDR2 FYNNEI come from the germline V gene.

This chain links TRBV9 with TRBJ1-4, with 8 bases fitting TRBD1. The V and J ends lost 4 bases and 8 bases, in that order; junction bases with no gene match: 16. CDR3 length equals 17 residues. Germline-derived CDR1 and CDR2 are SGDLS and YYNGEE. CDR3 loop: CASSIGQGVMSGEKLFF. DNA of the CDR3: TGTGCCAGCAGCATTGGACAGGGCGTAATGAGTGGCGAAAAACTGTTTTTT.

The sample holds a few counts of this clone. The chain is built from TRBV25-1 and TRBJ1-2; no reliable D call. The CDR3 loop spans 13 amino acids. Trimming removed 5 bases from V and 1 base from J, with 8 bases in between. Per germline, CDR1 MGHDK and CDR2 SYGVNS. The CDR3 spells CASSQPSNYGYTF. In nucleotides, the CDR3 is TGTGCCAGCAGTCAACCTAGTAACTATGGCTACACCTTC.

The CDR3 DNA is TGTGCCAGCAGCGCCGCAGGGGGCCGTAGCTATGGCTACACCTTC. This codes for CASSAAGGRSYGYTF. This chain uses TRBV7-3 with TRBJ1-2; 8 nucleotides match TRBD1. This CDR3 comprises 15 residues. After removal of 5 bases from V and 4 bases from J, the junction contained 9 bases not matched to a gene. CDR1 is SGHTA, CDR2 FQGTGA, per germline.

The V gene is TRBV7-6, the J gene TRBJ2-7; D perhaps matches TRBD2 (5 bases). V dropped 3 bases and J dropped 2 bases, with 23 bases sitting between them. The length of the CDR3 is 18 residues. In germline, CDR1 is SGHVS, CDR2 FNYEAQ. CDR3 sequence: CASSFLPPTGESAYEQYF. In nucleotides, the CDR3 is TGTGCCAGCAGCTTTTTACCCCCAACCGGGGAGAGCGCCTACGAGCAGTACTTC.

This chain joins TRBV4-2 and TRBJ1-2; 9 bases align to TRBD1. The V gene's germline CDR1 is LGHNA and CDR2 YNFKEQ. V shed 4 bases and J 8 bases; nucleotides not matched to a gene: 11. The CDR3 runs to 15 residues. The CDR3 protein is CASSRTGGGSVGYTF. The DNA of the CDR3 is TGTGCCAGCAGCCGTACAGGGGGCGGATCGGTCGGCTACACCTTC.

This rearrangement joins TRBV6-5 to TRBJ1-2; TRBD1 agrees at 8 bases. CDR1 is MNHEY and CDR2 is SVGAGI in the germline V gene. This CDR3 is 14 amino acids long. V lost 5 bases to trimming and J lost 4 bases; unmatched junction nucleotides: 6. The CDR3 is CASSADRGGYGYTF. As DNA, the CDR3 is TGTGCCAGCAGTGCCGACAGGGGCGGCTATGGCTACACCTTC.

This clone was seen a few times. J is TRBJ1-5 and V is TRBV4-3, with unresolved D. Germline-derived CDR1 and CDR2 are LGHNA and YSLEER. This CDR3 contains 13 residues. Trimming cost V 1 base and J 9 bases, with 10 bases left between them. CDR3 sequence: CASSQVLRTPQHF. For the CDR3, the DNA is TGCGCCAGCAGCCAAGTCCTGAGAACGCCCCAGCATTTT.

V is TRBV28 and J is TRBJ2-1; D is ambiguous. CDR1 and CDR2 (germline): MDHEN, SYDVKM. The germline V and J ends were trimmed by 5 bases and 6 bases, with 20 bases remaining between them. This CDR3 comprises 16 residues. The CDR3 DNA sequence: TGTGCCAGCAGTAAAAAAGCCCTCCGGAGCGTCAATGAGCAGTTCTTC. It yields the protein CASSKKALRSVNEQFF.

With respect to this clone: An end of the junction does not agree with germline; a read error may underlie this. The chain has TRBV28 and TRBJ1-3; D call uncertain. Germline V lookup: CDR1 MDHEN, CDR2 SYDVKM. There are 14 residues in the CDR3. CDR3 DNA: TGTGCCGGCAGACCCTCCGGGACTGGAAACACCATATATTTT. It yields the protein CAGRPSGTGNTIYF.

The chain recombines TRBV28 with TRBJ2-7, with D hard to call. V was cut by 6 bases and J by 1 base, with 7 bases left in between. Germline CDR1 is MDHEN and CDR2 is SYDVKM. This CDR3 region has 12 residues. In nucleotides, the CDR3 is TGTGCCAGCAGCCCTAGATCCTACGAGCAGTACTTC. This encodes CASSPRSYEQYF.

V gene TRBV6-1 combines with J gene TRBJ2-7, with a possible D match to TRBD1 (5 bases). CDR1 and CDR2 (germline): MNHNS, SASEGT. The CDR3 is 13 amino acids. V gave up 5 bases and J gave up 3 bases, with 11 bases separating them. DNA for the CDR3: TGTGCCAGCAGTTCTCGACAGTACTACGAGCAGTACTTC. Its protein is CASSSRQYYEQYF.

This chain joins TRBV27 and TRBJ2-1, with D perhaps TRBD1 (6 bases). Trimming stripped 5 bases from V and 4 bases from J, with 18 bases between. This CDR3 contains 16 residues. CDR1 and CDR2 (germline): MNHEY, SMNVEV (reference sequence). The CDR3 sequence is CASSTDSGVRYNEQFF. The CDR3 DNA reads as TGTGCCAGCAGTACCGACTCAGGGGTGAGGTACAATGAGCAGTTCTTC.